Here is one TCR beta chain with its context. This sample is part of a study of shared clonotypes between healthy human individuals. Assay: immunoSEQ multiplex PCR; the TCRdb copy retains only in-frame clones and omits some. The repertoire holds about 110,000 clones, with about 71% as singletons. The CDR3 runs 15 residues. CDR1 and CDR2 from the germline V gene are WNHNN and SYGVQD (reference sequence). V shed 0 bases and J 3 bases; nucleotides not matched to a gene: 3. Sequencing was done on a sample of memory CD8+ T cells sorted from blood. This sample's subset: CD45RO+ cells pooled with CCR7-negative TemRA cells. The chain combines TRBV10-1 with TRBJ2-3; 7 positions agree with TRBD1. The clonotype originates from a woman aged 25 to 39 in good health. Here the CDR3 DNA reads TGCGCCAGCAGTGAGTCGGGGACAGAGACAGATACGCAGTATTTT. Translation: CASSESGTETDTQYF.